The clone carrying this TCR beta chain was counted many times. The data stem from a study of early T cells in non-severe SARS-CoV-2 infection. This CDR3 region has 12 residues. Trimming cost V 1 base and J 10 bases, with 8 bases left between them. The germline gives CDR1 MDHEN, CDR2 SYDVKM. TCRdb ran MiXCR on the 5' RACE reads and lists one entry per CDR3 protein. The sample consists of tens of thousands of distinct CDR3 sequences, 12% of them appearing once. The rearrangement links TRBV28 to TRBJ2-1, with D tentatively TRBD1 (5 bases). The source material was whole blood, sampled at baseline. The clonotype comes from an adult who was a healthcare worker with PCR-confirmed SARS-CoV-2 infection or an uninfected control (not recorded which). The donor label of this sample is uncertain. This CDR3 reads CASSLFGAEQFF. CDR3 DNA sequence: TGTGCCAGCAGTTTATTTGGGGCGGAGCAGTTCTTC.